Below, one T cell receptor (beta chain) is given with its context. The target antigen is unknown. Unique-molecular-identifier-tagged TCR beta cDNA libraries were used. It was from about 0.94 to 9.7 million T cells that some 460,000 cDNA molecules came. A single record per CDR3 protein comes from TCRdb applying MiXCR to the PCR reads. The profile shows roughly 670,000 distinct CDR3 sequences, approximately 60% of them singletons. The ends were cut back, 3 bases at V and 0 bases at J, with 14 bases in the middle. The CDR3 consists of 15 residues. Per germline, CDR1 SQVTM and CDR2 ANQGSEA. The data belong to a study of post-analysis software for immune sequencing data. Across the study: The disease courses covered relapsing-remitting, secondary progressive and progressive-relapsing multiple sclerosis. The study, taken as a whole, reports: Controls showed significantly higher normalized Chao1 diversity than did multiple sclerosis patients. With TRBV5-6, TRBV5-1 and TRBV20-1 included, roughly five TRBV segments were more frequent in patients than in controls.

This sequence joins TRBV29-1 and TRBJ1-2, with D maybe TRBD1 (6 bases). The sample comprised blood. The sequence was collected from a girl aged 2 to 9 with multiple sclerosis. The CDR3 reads CSVDHTGTSNYGYTF. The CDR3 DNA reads TGCAGCGTTGATCACACAGGGACCTCTAACTATGGCTACACCTTC.